These T cell receptor beta chains were read from a single sample in a study of T-cell memory formation after mild COVID-19. One entry per CDR3 protein results from TCRdb running MiXCR on the 5' RACE reads. The table shows 250,000 to 400,000 distinct CDR3 sequences, with 13% to 15% occurring only once. The specimen sequenced was PBMCs or a T cell subset sorted from them (not recorded which). The receptors shown here come from a man between 18 and 29 years old who had mild COVID-19 (a few samples of this study predate the infection). Cell type and time point are not known. Each CDR3 is given with its conserved first and last residue. Each record gives: V gene, clone size, J gene, D gene, CDR3 protein, CDR3 DNA. A D gene is named only where the DNA matches it firmly. A clone size is listed for some rows: how often the clone was seen (once, few, many), or a class if it is expanded.

TRBV18	NA	TRBJ2-2	TRBD1	CASTPWTGGPTGELFF	TGTGCCAGCACCCCCTGGACAGGGGGGCCCACCGGGGAGCTGTTTTTT
TRBV7-3	NA	TRBJ2-1	TRBD2	CASSSTSGYNEQFF	TGTGCCAGCAGCTCGACTAGCGGGTACAATGAGCAGTTCTTC
TRBV20-1	NA	TRBJ1-2	TRBD1	CSASDRGGYGYTF	TGCAGTGCTTCGGACAGGGGGGGCTATGGCTACACCTTC
TRBV12-3/TRBV12-4	NA	TRBJ2-7	TRBD2	CASSLLAGDNEQYF	TGTGCCAGCAGCCTACTAGCGGGGGACAACGAGCAGTACTTC
TRBV7-2	few	TRBJ1-2	NA	CASSVPGDYGYTF	TGTGCCAGCAGCGTCCCCGGGGACTATGGCTACACCTTC
TRBV5-1	few	TRBJ1-1	NA	CASSFRASQNTEAFF	TGCGCCAGCAGCTTCCGGGCCAGCCAGAACACTGAAGCTTTCTTT
TRBV7-6	few	TRBJ2-2	NA	CASSLGHGELFF	TGTGCCAGCAGCCTCGGGCACGGGGAGCTGTTTTTT
TRBV9	few	TRBJ2-1	TRBD2	CASGEGYNEQFF	TGTGCCAGCGGGGAGGGGTACAATGAGCAGTTCTTC
TRBV7-8	NA	TRBJ1-1	NA	CASFLGRLNTEAFF	TGTGCCAGCTTCTTGGGACGGCTGAACACTGAAGCTTTCTTT
TRBV12-3/TRBV12-4	NA	TRBJ1-2	NA	CASSWGSANYGYTF	TGTGCCAGCAGTTGGGGTTCAGCTAACTATGGCTACACCTTC
TRBV7-8	few	TRBJ2-4	TRBD2	CASSLARGGVEAKNIQYF	TGTGCCAGCAGCTTAGCGCGGGGGGGCGTGGAGGCCAAAAACATTCAGTACTTC
TRBV6-2/TRBV6-3	few	TRBJ1-2	TRBD1	CASSPPATGIDGYTF	TGTGCCAGCAGCCCCCCCGCGACAGGGATCGATGGCTACACCTTC
TRBV12-3/TRBV12-4	NA	TRBJ2-7	NA	CASSLSPSSYEQYF	TGTGCCAGCAGTTTAAGTCCTAGCTCCTACGAGCAGTACTTC
TRBV6-1	NA	TRBJ2-2	TRBD1	CASSVIRDRVAQTGELFF	TGTGCCAGCTCCGTAATCCGGGACAGGGTGGCTCAGACCGGGGAGCTGTTTTTT
TRBV4-2	many	TRBJ1-3	NA	CASSHDSVSGNTIYF	TGTGCCAGCAGCCACGACAGCGTCTCTGGAAACACCATATATTTT
TRBV11-3	few	TRBJ2-1	NA	CASSPPGLSNEQFF	TGTGCCAGCAGCCCCCCCGGTCTTTCCAATGAGCAGTTCTTC
TRBV3-1	few	TRBJ2-2	NA	CASSQGGRQNTGELFF	TGTGCCAGCAGCCAAGGGGGAAGGCAAAACACCGGGGAGCTGTTTTTT
TRBV10-1	NA	TRBJ2-1	TRBD2	CASSPLGLAGGPNEQFF	TGCGCCAGCAGCCCCCTTGGACTAGCGGGGGGGCCGAATGAGCAGTTCTTC
TRBV7-2	few	TRBJ1-1	NA	CASSPGPGRNTEAFF	TGTGCCAGCAGCCCCGGCCCAGGGAGGAACACTGAAGCTTTCTTT
TRBV6-5	NA	TRBJ1-4	TRBD1	CASEPSGGGGEKLFF	TGTGCCAGCGAGCCTTCAGGGGGCGGCGGGGAAAAACTGTTTTTT
TRBV11-2	few	TRBJ2-2	NA	CASSRRYANTGELFF	TGTGCCAGCAGCCGTAGATATGCGAACACCGGGGAGCTGTTTTTT
TRBV10-3	many	TRBJ2-5	TRBD1	CATGTGGNGAQYF	TGTGCCACCGGGACAGGGGGCAACGGGGCCCAGTACTTC
TRBV20-1	few	TRBJ2-5	TRBD2	CSARDYSGLAGRETQYF	TGCAGTGCTAGAGACTATTCCGGACTAGCGGGGAGAGAGACCCAGTACTTC
TRBV15	few	TRBJ2-3	NA	CATSRELGADTQYF	TGTGCCACCAGCAGAGAACTGGGGGCAGATACGCAGTATTTT
TRBV5-5	NA	TRBJ2-5	NA	CASSLSSVGTQYF	TGTGCCAGCAGCTTGAGTTCTGTTGGGACCCAGTACTTC
TRBV5-1	NA	TRBJ1-1	NA	CASSMWPGLGGTEAFF	TGCGCCAGCAGTATGTGGCCAGGGCTGGGCGGCACTGAAGCTTTCTTT
TRBV5-5	NA	TRBJ1-1	NA	CASSLNPIGGTEAFF	TGTGCCAGCAGCTTGAACCCCATTGGGGGCACTGAAGCTTTCTTT
TRBV6-5	NA	TRBJ2-3	TRBD2	CASSYGSGGEDTQYF	TGTGCCAGCAGTTACGGATCGGGGGGAGAGGATACGCAGTATTTT
TRBV12-3/TRBV12-4	few	TRBJ2-5	NA	CASSFKGWQGQETQYF	TGTGCCAGCAGTTTCAAGGGTTGGCAGGGGCAAGAGACCCAGTACTTC
TRBV29-1	NA	TRBJ2-5	NA	CIITGNYQETQYF	TGCATAATTACTGGAAACTACCAAGAGACCCAGTACTTC
TRBV20-1	NA	TRBJ1-6	NA	CSAREPTARSPLHF	TGCAGTGCTAGAGAGCCCACAGCCCGATCCCCCCTCCACTTT
TRBV19	few	TRBJ2-3	NA	CASIYAGDTQYF	TGTGCCAGTATTTATGCGGGGGATACGCAGTATTTT